One and the same sample provided the 4 T cell receptor beta chains below, sequenced in a study of CD8+ T cells in alopecia areata. Reverse transcription of extracted RNA yielded cDNA, which provided the sequencing template. Using immunoSEQ multiplex PCR, the repertoire was profiled, and TCRdb retains in-frame clones only, with some absent. The repertoire includes under 200,000 clones, approximately 65% of them detected once, and around 0.9% sits in the top ten. Documented treatment: oral pan-JAK inhibitor, 5-10 mg twice daily. This specimen was CD4+ T cells sorted from blood, taken at week 4, from a patient treated with tofacitinib. These receptors were obtained from a human donor with alopecia areata.

The chain has TRBV2 and TRBJ2-4; 8 bases align to TRBD1. This CDR3 spans 14 amino acids. The J segment lost 6 bases and the V segment lost 6 bases, leaving 7 bases of the junction unmatched. Germline loops: CDR1 SNHLY, CDR2 FYNNEI. The CDR3 coding sequence is TGTGCCAGCAGGAGGACAGGGCCTTCAAACATTCAGTACTTC. It translates to CASRRTGPSNIQYF.

The chain links TRBV11-2 to TRBJ1-1; a possible D gene is TRBD1 (5 bases). The CDR3 is 17 residues long. Trimming took 4 bases from V and 1 from J, leaving 19 bases between them. The V gene's germline CDR1 is SGHAT and CDR2 FQNNGV. The CDR3 loop reads CASSYIRNRLSNTEAFF. In DNA, the CDR3 is TGTGCCAGCAGCTACATCCGAAACAGGTTGTCGAACACTGAAGCTTTCTTT.

This sequence joins TRBV15 and TRBJ1-6; D remains unclear. Trimming stripped 0 bases from V and 9 bases from J, with 9 bases between. The CDR3 has 14 residues. Germline values: CDR1 LNHNV, CDR2 YYDKDF (reference sequence). The CDR3 loop reads CATSRDEVRSPLHF. DNA for the CDR3: TGTGCCACCAGCAGAGATGAGGTCCGTTCACCCCTCCACTTT.

As for this clone: This sample also contains other DNA sequences that code for the same CDR3. The rearrangement links TRBV29-1 to TRBJ2-7; D may be TRBD2 (5 bases). V was pared by 3 bases and J by 1 base, with 7 bases between. The CDR3 covers 12 residues. Germline lookup yields CDR1 SQVTM and CDR2 ANQGSEA. The CDR3 here is CSVERGSYEQYF. In DNA form, the CDR3 reads TGCAGCGTTGAGCGCGGGTCCTACGAGCAGTACTTC.